Listed here are 31 T cell receptor beta chains from one sample, sequenced in a study of a mutant IDH1 vaccine in newly diagnosed glioma. This sample's time point: week 5, during vaccination. Every vaccine dose comprised 300 ug of mutant IDH1 20-mer peptide plus topical imiquimod. Their antigens are not known. TCRdb keeps only in-frame clones here, not all; method: immunoSEQ multiplex PCR. This sample has tens of thousands of clones, with roughly 88% found just once. Here the sequenced sample was PBMCs, taken from a glioma patient whose treatment included an IDH1 peptide vaccine. The receptors here all came from a man between 35 and 55 years old with glioma.

This chain joins TRBV7-2 and TRBJ2-5, with D perhaps TRBD2 (5 bases). This CDR3 spans 14 amino acids. The V gene lost 1 base and the J gene lost 5 bases, with 11 bases spanning the gap. Looked up from germline, CDR1 is SGHTA and CDR2 is FQGNSA. CDR3 loop: CASSLVTGRETQYF. CDR3 bases: TGTGCCAGCAGCTTAGTCACGGGAAGGGAGACCCAGTACTTC.

The chain combines TRBV6-5 with TRBJ2-7; D is ambiguous. From germline, CDR1 is MNHEY and CDR2 SVGAGI. The CDR3 extends over 12 amino acids. V gave up 8 bases and J gave up 0 bases, with 8 bases separating them. The DNA for the CDR3 is TGTGCCAGCGGGTACGACTCCTACGAGCAGTACTTC. Protein: CASGYDSYEQYF.

This chain's CDR3 is CASSQNGGYGAETQYF. DNA for the CDR3: TGTGCCAGCAGCCAAAACGGGGGGTATGGTGCGGAGACCCAGTACTTC. This chain uses TRBV4-2 with TRBJ2-5; 7 bases line up with TRBD2. Per germline, CDR1 LGHNA and CDR2 YNFKEQ. This CDR3 is built from 16 residues. Trimming took 2 bases from V and 5 from J; bases not matched to a gene: 11.

The gene calls are TRBV18 and TRBJ2-1; TRBD1 aligns across 8 bases. V was clipped by 3 bases and J by 6 bases; unmatched bases: 13. Germline assignment: CDR1 KGHSH and CDR2 LQKENI. CDR3 length: 17 residues. CDR3 loop: CASSPLLQGEAGNEQFF. DNA for the CDR3: TGTGCCAGCTCACCGTTATTACAGGGGGAAGCGGGCAATGAGCAGTTCTTC.

The chain joins TRBV7-9 to TRBJ1-4, with 7 bases fitting TRBD1. This CDR3 comprises 15 residues. Germline values: CDR1 SEHNR, CDR2 FQNEAQ (reference sequence). With 5 bases clipped from V and 0 bases from J, the junction kept 3 bases outside the gene matches. The CDR3 region is CASSGDSATNEKLFF. In nucleotides, the CDR3 is TGTGCCAGCAGCGGGGACAGTGCAACTAATGAAAAACTGTTTTTT.

The chain joins TRBV7-9 to TRBJ2-5; D gene uncertain. CDR1 and CDR2 (germline): SEHNR, FQNEAQ (reference sequence). There are 12 residues in the CDR3. V lost 0 bases and J lost 1, with 0 bases in between. The CDR3 protein is CASSLAQETQYF. CDR3 nucleotide sequence: TGTGCCAGCAGCTTAGCCCAAGAGACCCAGTACTTC. Combining the CDR3 with reference TRBV7-9 and TRBJ2-5 gives the whole variable domain DTGVSQNPRHKITKRGQNVTFRCDPISEHNRLYWYRQTLGQGPEFLTYFQNEAQLEKSRLLSDRFSAERPKGSFSTLEIQRTEQGDSAMYLCASSLAQETQYFGPGTRLLVL.

The CDR3 loop reads CATSGTGSQNQPQHF. In DNA form, the CDR3 reads TGTGCCACCTCCGGGACAGGGTCACAAAATCAGCCCCAGCATTTT. The chain links TRBV2 to TRBJ1-5; 9 bases fit TRBD1. The germline V gene encodes CDR1 SNHLY and CDR2 FYNNEI. V was pared by 10 bases and J by 4 bases, with 11 bases of the junction left unmatched. The CDR3 covers 15 residues.

This clone was counted once. The chain employs TRBV25-1 and TRBJ2-1, with TRBD2 matching over 9 bases. V gave up 3 bases and J gave up 4 bases; unmatched junction bases: 7. Per germline, CDR1 MGHDK and CDR2 SYGVNS. This CDR3 is 16 amino acids long. The chain's CDR3 is CASSDPRLAVYNEQFF. CDR3 DNA: TGTGCCAGCAGTGACCCACGACTAGCGGTTTACAATGAGCAGTTCTTC.

The gene calls are TRBV10-3 and TRBJ2-7; weak D call: TRBD2 (5 bases). The V end was cut by 5 bases, the J end by 4 bases, with 15 bases between. Germline CDR1 reads ENHRY; CDR2 reads SYGVKD. The CDR3 sequence is 14 residues long. In DNA, the CDR3 is TGTGCCATCAGTAGAAACGACCCGGGGTACGAGCAGTACTTC. This sequence encodes CAISRNDPGYEQYF.

V gene TRBV6-6 combines with J gene TRBJ1-1, with D possibly TRBD1 on 6 matching bases. The CDR3 has 14 amino acids. In germline, CDR1 is MNHNY, CDR2 SVGAGI (reference sequence). Trimming removed 7 bases from V and 1 base from J, with 13 bases in between. CDR3 DNA: TGTGCCAGCACCCTGACAGGCGAGAACACTGAAGCTTTCTTT. Residues: CASTLTGENTEAFF.

CDR3 amino acids: CASSLSSGRFSTGELFF. The CDR3 DNA follows: TGTGCCAGCAGCTTGTCTAGCGGGAGGTTCTCCACCGGGGAGCTGTTTTTT. The chain links TRBV7-9 to TRBJ2-2; TRBD2 matches at 11 bases. This CDR3 comprises 17 residues. With V trimmed by 3 bases and J by 4 bases, 7 bases remained unmatched. Germline assignment: CDR1 SEHNR and CDR2 FQNEAQ (reference sequence).

The chain is built from TRBV5-8 and TRBJ1-4; perhaps TRBD1 as D (5 bases). The V gene lost 5 bases and the J gene lost 8 bases, with 19 bases spanning the gap. Germline CDR1 SGHTS, CDR2 YDEGEE. The CDR3 covers 15 residues. CDR3 sequence (DNA): TGTGCCAGCAGTTCTACGTGGGCAGGGAGGGAAAAACTGTTTTTT. This encodes CASSSTWAGREKLFF.

The rearrangement links TRBV6-4 to TRBJ2-2; D ambiguous. Looked up from germline, CDR1 is MRHNA and CDR2 is SNTAGT. The CDR3 runs 14 residues. The V and J ends lost 4 bases and 5 bases respectively, with 11 bases between them. The CDR3 nucleotides are TGTGCCAGCAGTGCCCAACAGTCTACCGGGGAGCTGTTTTTT. Its protein is CASSAQQSTGELFF.

This clone occurred a few times. Other DNA variants within this sample encode the same CDR3. V usage is TRBV7-9 and J usage is TRBJ2-5; D unresolved. This CDR3 has 13 residues. The germline V gene has CDR1 SEHNR and CDR2 FQNEAQ (reference sequence). Between the trimmed V and J ends, which lost 5 bases and 5 bases, there was a span of 12 bases. The CDR3 protein is CASSPKGPETQYF. CDR3 in DNA: TGTGCCAGCAGCCCCAAGGGTCCGGAGACCCAGTACTTC. The full variable domain, rest sourced from reference TRBV7-9 and TRBJ2-5, is DTGVSQNPRHKITKRGQNVTFRCDPISEHNRLYWYRQTLGQGPEFLTYFQNEAQLEKSRLLSDRFSAERPKGSFSTLEIQRTEQGDSAMYLCASSPKGPETQYFGPGTRLLVL.

This chain links TRBV28 with TRBJ2-7; the D is unclear. V lost 5 bases and J lost 3, with 11 bases in between. CDR1 and CDR2 (germline): MDHEN, SYDVKM. The CDR3 covers 13 residues. CDR3 residues: CASSLSDGYEQYF. The CDR3 nucleotides are TGTGCCAGCAGTCTCTCGGACGGCTACGAGCAGTACTTC.

This clone occurred a few times. This chain links TRBV9 with TRBJ2-1; the D is unclear. Germline lookup yields CDR1 SGDLS and CDR2 YYNGEE. The CDR3 contains 13 residues. V was clipped by 2 bases and J by 7 bases, with 10 bases between them. CDR3 sequence: CASSVLLGNEQFF. The CDR3 coding sequence is TGTGCCAGCAGCGTTTTGCTAGGGAATGAGCAGTTCTTC.

Comments on this clone: One end of the junction does not line up with germline, which may come from a read error. The chain uses TRBV13 and TRBJ2-7; D perhaps matches TRBD2 (5 bases). The germline V gene encodes CDR1 PRHDT and CDR2 FYEKMQ (reference sequence). This CDR3 region has 13 residues. The CDR3 DNA follows: TGTGCCAGCAGCCGATCAAGCGGACCCCCCGAACACTTC. Amino acid sequence: CASSRSSGPPEHF.

The V call is TRBV15, the J call TRBJ1-3; no definite D call. Trimming left V 0 bases short and J 4 bases short, with 10 bases between. The CDR3 covers 15 residues. CDR1 and CDR2 (germline): LNHNV, YYDKDF (reference sequence). The CDR3 sequence is CATSRDKAWGNTIYF. The CDR3 region has the DNA TGTGCCACCAGCAGAGATAAGGCGTGGGGAAACACCATATATTTT.

The CDR3 sequence: CASSDTGGAGGTQYF. Here the CDR3 DNA reads TGTGCCAGCAGTGACACAGGGGGCGCTGGGGGTACGCAGTATTTT. The chain employs TRBV2 and TRBJ2-3; 9 bases are a match to TRBD1. V was clipped by 3 bases and J by 8 bases; unmatched bases: 9. The germline CDR1 and CDR2 sequences are SNHLY and FYNNEI. The CDR3 has 15 residues.

The chain is built from TRBV15 and TRBJ1-2; D is unclear. The CDR3 contains 14 residues. Looked up from germline, CDR1 is LNHNV and CDR2 is YYDKDF (reference sequence). V was trimmed by 4 bases and J by 6 bases, leaving 15 bases between them. CDR3 sequence: CATSKIGSPHGYTF. The DNA of the CDR3 is TGTGCCACCAGCAAAATCGGGAGTCCTCATGGCTACACCTTC.

The chain uses TRBV7-2 and TRBJ2-2; no clear D. V was pared by 3 bases and J by 3 bases, with 8 bases between. The CDR3 extends over 14 amino acids. CDR1 and CDR2 from the germline V gene are SGHTA and FQGNSA. For the CDR3, the DNA is TGTGCCAGCAGCTTGGGAAGACACACCGGGGAGCTGTTTTTT. Its protein is CASSLGRHTGELFF.

The chain combines TRBV18 with TRBJ1-1; 8 bases line up with TRBD1. Germline assignment: CDR1 KGHSH and CDR2 LQKENI. The CDR3 length is 15 residues. J gave up 1 base and V 3 bases, and 4 bases lay outside the gene matches. The DNA for the CDR3 is TGTGCCAGCTCACCCCTGACAGGGGAGAACACTGAAGCTTTCTTT. This gives the protein CASSPLTGENTEAFF.

This clone was picked up one time. The chain is built from TRBV7-3 and TRBJ1-1, with D possibly matching TRBD1 (5 bases). Trimming stripped 5 bases from V and 12 bases from J, with 22 bases between. CDR3 length: 14 residues. Germline loops: CDR1 SGHTA, CDR2 FQGTGA. In nucleotides, the CDR3 is TGTGCCAGCAGCAGAGAAGCCGGGACCTCGACGTCTTTCTTT. It encodes CASSREAGTSTSFF.

The chain recombines TRBV5-4 with TRBJ2-2; 7 bases fit TRBD2. The germline CDR1 and CDR2 sequences are SGHNT and YYREEE (reference sequence). V trimming: 1 base; J trimming: 4 bases; junction bases outside the gene matches: 4. The CDR3 extends over 15 amino acids. CDR3 nucleotides: TGTGCCAGCAGCTTGTTGGGGGGGGGCACCGGGGAGCTGTTTTTT. Translating gives CASSLLGGGTGELFF.

The chain uses TRBV5-1 and TRBJ2-5; 7 bases align to TRBD2. Germline CDR1 is SGHRS and CDR2 is YFSETQ. V was clipped by 2 bases and J by 1 base; unmatched bases: 2. CDR3 size: 14 residues. In nucleotides, the CDR3 is TGCGCCAGCAGCTTCAGCGGGGCCCAAGAGACCCAGTACTTC. Translated: CASSFSGAQETQYF.

The V and J genes are TRBV11-2 and TRBJ2-7; tentative D call: TRBD2 (6 bases). Trimming removed 1 base from V and 7 bases from J, with 20 bases in between. CDR3 length: 16 residues. The V gene's germline CDR1 is SGHAT and CDR2 FQNNGV. The CDR3 nucleotides are TGTGCCAGCAGCTTAGGCGCCGGGCAGGGAGGAGAGGAGCAGTACTTC. As protein: CASSLGAGQGGEEQYF.

The J gene is TRBJ1-1, the V gene TRBV9; D uncertain. V was cut by 0 bases and J by 4 bases, with 13 bases left in between. The CDR3 length is 15 residues. The germline V gene has CDR1 SGDLS and CDR2 YYNGEE. For the CDR3, the DNA is TGTGCCAGCAGCGTAGGAATAGGACGGGGCACTGAAGCTTTCTTT. Translation: CASSVGIGRGTEAFF.

V usage is TRBV10-1 and J usage is TRBJ2-5; 8 bases are shared with TRBD2. The CDR3 spans 16 residues. Looked up from germline, CDR1 is WNHNN and CDR2 is SYGVQD (reference sequence). V lost 2 bases to trimming and J lost 2 bases; unmatched junction nucleotides: 7. Here the CDR3 DNA reads TGCGCCAGCAGTGAGATTGTAGCGGGGTTTCAAGAGACCCAGTACTTC. Its translation is CASSEIVAGFQETQYF.

V usage is TRBV4-2 and J usage is TRBJ2-7; D call uncertain. V was trimmed by 0 bases and J by 3 bases, leaving 12 bases between them. Germline CDR1 LGHNA, CDR2 YNFKEQ. The CDR3 sequence is 15 residues long. The CDR3 region has the DNA TGTGCCAGCAGCCAAGATCGGCAGCGAAACTACGAGCAGTACTTC. Protein sequence: CASSQDRQRNYEQYF.

This chain uses TRBV18 with TRBJ2-7, with a possible D match to TRBD2 (6 bases). This CDR3 is 13 amino acids long. V was cut by 3 bases and J by 8 bases, with 14 bases left in between. Germline V gene lookup returns CDR1 KGHSH and CDR2 LQKENI. CDR3 sequence (DNA): TGTGCCAGCTCACCGGGGGTAGGAGGGAAGCAGTACTTC. Its protein product is CASSPGVGGKQYF.

The chain uses TRBV4-3 and TRBJ2-1; D may correspond to TRBD1 or TRBD2 (5 bases each). Germline values: CDR1 LGHNA, CDR2 YSLEER. The germline V and J ends were trimmed by 0 bases and 13 bases, with 13 bases remaining between them. The CDR3 runs to 13 residues. CDR3 DNA: TGCGCCAGCAGCCAAGATCAGGGCGGGTCACAGTTCTTC. Protein product: CASSQDQGGSQFF.